These 26 T cell receptor beta chains were all obtained from the same sample, sequenced in a study of vaccination and CD4 T cells after COVID-19. Treatment defined: roughly ten-day PBMC culture with coronavirus spike peptide pools or control peptides (ViraFEST assay). Their antigens remain unidentified. Researchers used the Oncomine TCR Beta short-read assay to sequence DNA from cultured CD4+ T cells. TCRdb re-called the PCR reads through MiXCR, storing one row per CDR3 protein. The repertoire consists of around 21,000 distinct CDR3 sequences, with 45% to 70% occurring once and the leading ten covering about 8.2%. What was sequenced was CD4+ T cells from blood, cultured in vitro. The receptors here all came from a human donor who had recovered from COVID-19.

V gene TRBV4-1 combines with J gene TRBJ2-7; 9 nucleotides align to TRBD2. The CDR3 consists of 18 residues. CDR1 is MGHRA, CDR2 YSYEKL, per germline. The junction had 13 bases not matched to a gene; V was cut back by 2 bases and J by 2 bases. This CDR3 reads CASSQTGRTSGSPYEQYF. The CDR3 nucleotides are TGCGCCAGCAGCCAAACGGGACGCACTAGCGGGTCCCCCTACGAGCAGTACTTC.

This chain uses TRBV19 with TRBJ1-1; D is unresolved. CDR1 and CDR2 (germline): LNHDA, SQIVND (reference sequence). The CDR3 contains 13 residues. Trimming removed 6 bases at V and 3 bases at J, with 11 bases between. The CDR3 is CASRNTLHTEAFF. The CDR3 DNA is TGTGCCAGTAGGAACACCTTGCACACTGAAGCTTTCTTT.

The CDR3 region is CASSYYAGGPDNEQFF. The CDR3 DNA is TGTGCCAGCAGTTATTATGCGGGGGGACCGGATAATGAGCAGTTCTTC. The chain is built from TRBV6-5 and TRBJ2-1; 8 nucleotides line up with TRBD2. Germline CDR1 and CDR2: MNHEY and SVGAGI. This CDR3 comprises 16 residues. V shed 3 bases and J 7 bases; nucleotides not matched to a gene: 11.

CDR3 DNA sequence: TGTGCGGCCGGGACTAGCGGGAGTTTTCTCGGGGAGCTGTTTTTT. It yields the protein CAAGTSGSFLGELFF. The rearrangement joins TRBV27 to TRBJ2-2; 14 bases match TRBD2. CDR3 length equals 15 residues. Per the germline V gene, CDR1 is MNHEY and CDR2 is SMNVEV (reference sequence).

J is TRBJ1-3 and V is TRBV12-3 or TRBV12-4; 9 positions agree with TRBD1. V shed 5 bases, J shed 5 bases, and the junction held 4 bases outside the gene matches. This CDR3 is built from 14 residues. The CDR3 DNA follows: TGTGCCAGCAGTAGACAGGGGGGGCGAAACACCATATATTTT. It yields the protein CASSRQGGRNTIYF.

V and J are TRBV12-3 or TRBV12-4 and TRBJ1-2, with 7 bases that match TRBD1. This CDR3 comprises 12 residues. Trimming cost V 6 bases and J 7 bases; bases outside gene matches: 5. The CDR3 spells CASSLGQPGYTF. Here the CDR3 DNA reads TGTGCCAGCAGCCTGGGACAGCCTGGCTACACCTTC.

This chain joins TRBV20-1 and TRBJ2-1; TRBD2 aligns across 10 bases. The J segment lost 2 bases and the V segment lost 3 bases, leaving 1 base of the junction unmatched. Germline lookup yields CDR1 DFQATT and CDR2 SNEGSKA (reference sequence). The CDR3 has 14 residues. The CDR3 nucleotides read TGCAGTGCTAGTACTAGCGGGGCCTACAATGAGCAGTTCTTC. Translation gives CSASTSGAYNEQFF.

This sequence joins TRBV28 and TRBJ1-1, with 7 bases that match TRBD1. Germline V CDR1 and CDR2: MDHEN, SYDVKM. V gave up 6 bases and J gave up 3 bases; unmatched junction bases: 1. The CDR3 is 12 amino acids. The CDR3 protein is CASRDRDTEAFF. The CDR3 DNA is TGTGCCAGCAGAGACAGGGACACTGAAGCTTTCTTT.

This sequence joins TRBV6-1 and TRBJ1-1, with TRBD1 identical over 7 bases. Losses at the gene ends were 7 bases for V and 1 base for J; bases not matched to a gene: 6. Germline loops: CDR1 MNHNS, CDR2 SASEGT. CDR3 length: 14 residues. The CDR3 nucleotides read TGTGCCAGCACCAAAGGGGGCGCGAACACTGAAGCTTTCTTT. It translates to CASTKGGANTEAFF.

The chain couples TRBV6-1 to TRBJ2-3; unclear D gene. The ends were cut back, 6 bases at V and 2 bases at J, with 12 bases in the middle. Germline V CDR1 and CDR2: MNHNS, SASEGT. The CDR3 loop spans 14 amino acids. CDR3 residues: CASSILFDTDTQYF. The CDR3 DNA reads as TGTGCCAGCAGCATCCTATTCGACACAGATACGCAGTATTTT.

This clonotype showed up just a few times. The chain combines TRBV28 with TRBJ2-2; D remains unclear. The CDR3 loop spans 11 amino acids. Trimming pared 10 bases from V and 5 bases from J, leaving 8 bases between. Germline CDR1 is MDHEN and CDR2 is SYDVKM. CDR3 protein: CAIQETGELFF. The CDR3 nucleotides read TGTGCCATCCAGGAGACCGGGGAGCTGTTTTTT.

This clonotype was detected only a few times. The chain is built from TRBV6-1 and TRBJ1-6; D not resolved. The CDR3 is 16 residues long. Trimming removed 2 bases from V and 4 bases from J, with 12 bases in between. Germline V gives CDR1 MNHNS, CDR2 SASEGT. CDR3 sequence reads: CASSESNGVYNSPLHF. In nucleotides, the CDR3 is TGTGCCAGCAGTGAAAGTAATGGGGTATATAATTCACCCCTCCACTTT.

This clonotype has a handful of counts. The chain has TRBV6-2 or TRBV6-3 and TRBJ1-2; D is possibly TRBD1 (5 bases). Germline assignment: CDR1 MNHEY and CDR2 SVGEGT. This CDR3 has 13 amino acids. The V and J ends lost 6 bases and 0 bases respectively, with 8 bases between them. The CDR3 nucleotides read TGTGCCAGCAGCCCACAGGCTAACTATGGCTACACCTTC. It encodes CASSPQANYGYTF.

In DNA, the CDR3 is TGTGCCAGTCGGGACAGGGACTATGGCTACACCTTC. This codes for CASRDRDYGYTF. The chain carries TRBV6-2 or TRBV6-3 and TRBJ1-2, with 9 nucleotides matching TRBD1. From germline, CDR1 is MNHEY and CDR2 SVGEGT. This CDR3 comprises 12 residues. J was trimmed by 3 bases and V by 9 bases; bases with no gene match: 2.

The V gene is TRBV20-1, the J gene TRBJ2-7; maybe TRBD2 (6 bases). Deletions cut 3 bases from V and 1 base from J, with 13 bases between. Germline V CDR1 and CDR2: DFQATT, SNEGSKA (reference sequence). The CDR3 covers 14 residues. CDR3 sequence (DNA): TGCAGTGCTAGGAAACTAGCCCTATCCTACGAGCAGTACTTC. It codes for CSARKLALSYEQYF.

The chain employs TRBV7-3 and TRBJ1-1, with 7 bases matching TRBD1. This CDR3 spans 13 amino acids. From germline, CDR1 is SGHTA and CDR2 FQGTGA. V shed 4 bases, J shed 9 bases, and the junction held 8 bases outside the gene matches. The DNA of the CDR3 is TGTGCCAGCAGCTCAAACACAGGGGAGAAAGCTTTCTTT. Translated: CASSSNTGEKAFF.

DNA for the CDR3: TGCAGCGTCCTGACAGGAAGCTCTGGAAACACCATATATTTT. Amino acids: CSVLTGSSGNTIYF. The V and J genes are TRBV29-1 and TRBJ1-3; tentatively, D is TRBD1 (6 bases). The CDR3 is made up of 14 amino acids. Between the trimmed V and J ends, which lost 6 bases and 0 bases, there was a span of 12 bases. The germline CDR1 and CDR2 sequences are SQVTM and ANQGSEA.

This clonotype was detected a few times. This chain connects TRBV21-1 to TRBJ1-5. TRBV21-1 constitutes a pseudogene. This CDR3 is built from 11 residues. The CDR3 nucleotides read TGTGCCAGCAGCAAAGTAGCGTCCCAGCATTTT. It codes for CASSKVASQHF.

By share, this clonotype ranks as medium-sized. The V call is TRBV27, the J call TRBJ2-5; 10 nucleotides agree with TRBD2. Germline assignment: CDR1 MNHEY and CDR2 SMNVEV (reference sequence). The trim removed 5 bases at V and 5 bases at J, leaving 14 bases unmatched. The CDR3 spans 17 residues. The CDR3 DNA is TGTGCCAGCAGTCCCCGCCGTGACAGCGGGGGGGCGGAGACCCAGTACTTC. Protein sequence: CASSPRRDSGGAETQYF.

The chain has TRBV20-1 and TRBJ1-2; D perhaps matches TRBD1 (5 bases). CDR1 DFQATT and CDR2 SNEGSKA come from the germline V gene (reference sequence). V was shortened by 5 bases and J by 2 bases, with 21 bases between the two germline ends. This CDR3 has 16 amino acids. The CDR3 spells CSAGMGPPGANYGYTF. The CDR3 DNA is TGCAGTGCTGGGATGGGGCCACCCGGAGCCAACTATGGCTACACCTTC.

The sample holds one count of this clonotype. The rearrangement links TRBV7-2 to TRBJ1-3, with D unresolved. The germline V gene encodes CDR1 SGHTA and CDR2 FQGNSA. Trimming shortened V by 2 bases and J by 2 bases, and 7 bases separated the two germline ends. The CDR3 extends over 14 amino acids. Written as DNA, the CDR3 is TGTGCCAGCAGCTTAATTGGCCCTGGAAACACCATATATTTT. It encodes CASSLIGPGNTIYF.

The V and J genes are TRBV6-1 and TRBJ1-2; D unclear. In germline, CDR1 is MNHNS, CDR2 SASEGT. This CDR3 spans 13 amino acids. Deletions cut 5 bases from V and 6 bases from J, with 13 bases between. The CDR3 spells CASSKWGGNGYTF. The CDR3 region has the DNA TGTGCCAGCAGTAAATGGGGAGGGAATGGCTACACCTTC.

This chain uses TRBV5-1 with TRBJ1-2; perhaps TRBD1 as D (6 bases). The germline CDR1 and CDR2 sequences are SGHRS and YFSETQ. The CDR3 is 14 residues long. V lost 4 bases to trimming and J lost 4 bases, with 14 bases between them. CDR3 region: CASSLDRRLYGYTF. In nucleotides, the CDR3 is TGCGCCAGCAGCCTAGACAGGAGACTCTATGGCTACACCTTC.

The V call is TRBV19, the J call TRBJ1-2; possibly TRBD1 for D (5 bases). Trimming took off 5 bases at V and 8 bases at J, with 21 bases between the two ends. The germline gives CDR1 LNHDA, CDR2 SQIVND (reference sequence). This CDR3 region has 15 residues. The CDR3: CASSQTWGEKEGYTF. The DNA for the CDR3 is TGTGCCAGTAGTCAAACCTGGGGGGAGAAAGAGGGCTACACCTTC.

This sequence joins TRBV7-2 and TRBJ1-2; D is ambiguous. CDR3 length: 12 residues. Germline V gives CDR1 SGHTA, CDR2 FQGNSA. The V and J ends lost 1 base and 2 bases respectively, with 2 bases between them. CDR3 sequence reads: CASSLENYGYTF. The CDR3 DNA reads as TGTGCCAGCAGCTTAGAAAACTATGGCTACACCTTC.

This clonotype was found a few times. The chain couples TRBV6-1 to TRBJ1-1; weak D call: TRBD1 (6 bases). The CDR3 loop spans 15 amino acids. Between the trimmed V and J ends, which lost 5 bases and 1 base, there was a span of 14 bases. From germline, CDR1 is MNHNS and CDR2 SASEGT. The CDR3 sequence: CASSLGLQGNTEAFF. CDR3 nucleotide sequence: TGTGCCAGCAGTCTTGGACTACAGGGGAACACTGAAGCTTTCTTT.